These T cell receptor beta chains were read from a single sample in a study of vaccination effects on CD4 cells after COVID-19. For these receptors, no antigen is known. Assay: immunoSEQ multiplex PCR; the TCRdb copy retains only in-frame clones and omits some. This table has roughly 25,000 clones, about three quarters appearing once. This sample comprised CD4+ T cells from PBMCs cultured with SARS-CoV-2 spike peptides, obtained before COVID-19 vaccination. Source of these receptors: a human donor who received a COVID-19 vaccine. Both conserved end residues are part of each CDR3. The D gene is left open where the match is weak. Expanded clones are given a class, and other clones once, few, many or no size at all.

j_call: TRBJ1-3; v_call: TRBV18; clone_size: NA; d_call: NA; cdr3_aa: CASSSPQGTGNTIYF; cdr3_nt: TGTGCCAGCTCATCTCCACAGGGAACCGGAAACACCATATATTTT
j_call: TRBJ1-6; v_call: TRBV25-1; clone_size: NA; d_call: NA; cdr3_aa: CASSDRRHSPLHF; cdr3_nt: TGTGCCAGCAGTGACAGGAGGCATTCACCCCTCCACTTT
j_call: TRBJ1-4; v_call: TRBV7-2; clone_size: NA; d_call: TRBD1; cdr3_aa: CASSVDRVNEKLFF; cdr3_nt: TGTGCCAGCAGCGTTGACAGGGTCAACGAAAAACTGTTTTTT
j_call: TRBJ1-2; v_call: TRBV4-2; clone_size: NA; d_call: TRBD1; cdr3_aa: CASSQADRGRPDYGYTF; cdr3_nt: TGTGCCAGCAGCCAAGCAGACAGGGGGCGCCCCGACTATGGCTACACCTTC
j_call: TRBJ2-7; v_call: TRBV7-2; clone_size: NA; d_call: TRBD2; cdr3_aa: CASSLGRSDYEQYF; cdr3_nt: TGTGCCAGCAGCCTCGGGAGGTCGGACTACGAGCAGTACTTC
j_call: TRBJ1-3; v_call: TRBV5-6; clone_size: NA; d_call: TRBD1; cdr3_aa: CASSRTGGTTIYF; cdr3_nt: TGTGCCAGCAGCCGGACAGGGGGAACCACCATATATTTT
j_call: TRBJ1-6; v_call: TRBV5-6; clone_size: NA; d_call: TRBD1; cdr3_aa: CASSPGTGVSGPLHF; cdr3_nt: TGTGCCAGCAGCCCCGGGACAGGGGTTTCTGGTCCCCTCCACTTT
j_call: TRBJ2-5; v_call: TRBV4-1; clone_size: NA; d_call: NA; cdr3_aa: CASSGLEGGKETQYF; cdr3_nt: TGCGCCAGCAGCGGACTAGAAGGGGGGAAAGAGACCCAGTACTTC
j_call: TRBJ2-5; v_call: TRBV11-2; clone_size: few; d_call: TRBD1; cdr3_aa: CASNRGARETQYF; cdr3_nt: TGTGCCAGTAACAGGGGTGCGAGAGAGACCCAGTACTTC
j_call: TRBJ2-5; v_call: TRBV5-1; clone_size: NA; d_call: NA; cdr3_aa: CASSFALGETQYF; cdr3_nt: TGCGCCAGCAGCTTCGCGTTGGGGGAGACCCAGTACTTC
j_call: TRBJ1-5; v_call: TRBV18; clone_size: NA; d_call: TRBD1; cdr3_aa: CASSTGQEKQPQHF; cdr3_nt: TGTGCCAGCTCAACGGGACAGGAGAAACAGCCCCAGCATTTT
j_call: TRBJ1-3; v_call: TRBV5-1; clone_size: few; d_call: TRBD1; cdr3_aa: CASSSGQGYGNTIYF; cdr3_nt: TGCGCCAGCAGTTCGGGACAGGGTTATGGAAACACCATATATTTT
j_call: TRBJ2-3; v_call: TRBV7-2; clone_size: NA; d_call: NA; cdr3_aa: CASSLRSPLTDTQYF; cdr3_nt: TGTGCCAGCAGCTTAAGGTCCCCGCTAACAGATACGCAGTATTTT
j_call: TRBJ1-1; v_call: TRBV5-1; clone_size: NA; d_call: NA; cdr3_aa: CASSVGQTPVTEAFF; cdr3_nt: TGCGCCAGCAGCGTGGGTCAGACGCCGGTGACTGAAGCTTTCTTT
j_call: TRBJ1-4; v_call: TRBV5-4; clone_size: NA; d_call: TRBD1; cdr3_aa: CASSVQGAVEKLFF; cdr3_nt: TGTGCCAGCAGCGTACAGGGGGCGGTAGAAAAACTGTTTTTT
j_call: TRBJ1-5; v_call: TRBV10-3; clone_size: NA; d_call: NA; cdr3_aa: CAISVTQDATGNQPQHF; cdr3_nt: TGTGCCATCAGTGTAACGCAGGACGCGACGGGCAATCAGCCCCAGCATTTT
j_call: TRBJ2-5; v_call: TRBV2; clone_size: NA; d_call: TRBD2; cdr3_aa: CASLPSGQETQYF; cdr3_nt: TGTGCCAGCCTTCCTAGCGGACAAGAGACCCAGTACTTC
j_call: TRBJ2-3; v_call: TRBV5-1; clone_size: NA; d_call: TRBD2; cdr3_aa: CASSPGVAGGPADTQYF; cdr3_nt: TGCGCCAGCAGCCCGGGAGTAGCGGGAGGGCCGGCAGATACGCAGTATTTT
j_call: TRBJ2-3; v_call: TRBV7-9; clone_size: few; d_call: TRBD2; cdr3_aa: CASSSSTSSVDTQYF; cdr3_nt: TGTGCCAGCAGTTCCTCGACTAGCTCGGTAGATACGCAGTATTTT
j_call: TRBJ2-5; v_call: TRBV27; clone_size: NA; d_call: NA; cdr3_aa: CASSFRVRETQYF; cdr3_nt: TGTGCCAGCAGTTTCAGGGTCCGAGAGACCCAGTACTTC
j_call: TRBJ1-1; v_call: TRBV7-8; clone_size: few; d_call: NA; cdr3_aa: CASSRSHENTEAFF; cdr3_nt: TGTGCCAGCAGCCGAAGCCACGAGAACACTGAAGCTTTCTTT
j_call: TRBJ1-2; v_call: TRBV5-4; clone_size: NA; d_call: TRBD1; cdr3_aa: CASSLRQGRQYGYTF; cdr3_nt: TGTGCCAGCAGCCTTAGACAGGGGCGTCAATATGGCTACACCTTC
j_call: TRBJ1-6; v_call: TRBV13; clone_size: NA; d_call: NA; cdr3_aa: CASSLNGGTEYSPLHF; cdr3_nt: TGTGCCAGCAGCTTAAACGGTGGAACAGAGTACTCACCCCTCCACTTT
j_call: TRBJ2-3; v_call: TRBV27; clone_size: NA; d_call: NA; cdr3_aa: CASSRADFYSLRTDTQYF; cdr3_nt: TGTGCCAGCTCCCGGGCGGACTTCTATTCCCTGCGCACAGATACGCAGTATTTT
j_call: TRBJ2-7; v_call: TRBV18; clone_size: NA; d_call: TRBD1; cdr3_aa: CASSLTRQGGYEQYF; cdr3_nt: TGTGCCAGCTCTCTAACCCGACAGGGGGGCTACGAGCAGTACTTC
j_call: TRBJ2-7; v_call: TRBV27; clone_size: once; d_call: NA; cdr3_aa: CASSPRGARYEQYF; cdr3_nt: TGTGCCAGCAGTCCGAGGGGGGCTCGCTACGAGCAGTACTTC
j_call: TRBJ1-1; v_call: TRBV6-5; clone_size: NA; d_call: NA; cdr3_aa: CASSSNYGGTRRVPFF; cdr3_nt: TGTGCCAGCAGTTCTAACTACGGGGGCACCCGGAGGGTTCCTTTCTTT
j_call: TRBJ2-1; v_call: TRBV24-1; clone_size: NA; d_call: NA; cdr3_aa: CATSDTTGTSNEQFF; cdr3_nt: TGTGCCACCAGTGATACAACCGGGACCAGCAATGAGCAGTTCTTC
j_call: TRBJ1-1; v_call: TRBV30; clone_size: few; d_call: TRBD1; cdr3_aa: CAWTWTGRGRNTEAFF; cdr3_nt: TGTGCCTGGACCTGGACAGGGAGGGGGCGGAACACTGAAGCTTTCTTT
j_call: TRBJ1-6; v_call: TRBV9; clone_size: NA; d_call: TRBD1; cdr3_aa: CASSGSRDRRNSPLHF; cdr3_nt: TGTGCCAGCAGTGGGTCCCGGGACAGGAGAAATTCACCCCTCCACTTT
j_call: TRBJ2-3; v_call: TRBV2; clone_size: NA; d_call: NA; cdr3_aa: CAVVRLGTDTQYF; cdr3_nt: TGTGCCGTCGTGCGTCTGGGCACAGATACGCAGTATTTT
j_call: TRBJ1-1; v_call: TRBV19; clone_size: NA; d_call: NA; cdr3_aa: CASSRQKSPEAFF; cdr3_nt: TGTGCCAGTAGTAGACAGAAATCTCCTGAAGCTTTCTTT
j_call: TRBJ1-1; v_call: TRBV18; clone_size: NA; d_call: NA; cdr3_aa: CASSPLEEGTEAFF; cdr3_nt: TGTGCCAGCTCACCACTCGAAGAGGGCACTGAAGCTTTCTTT
j_call: TRBJ2-7; v_call: TRBV29-1; clone_size: NA; d_call: TRBD1; cdr3_aa: CSVGEQGADEQYF; cdr3_nt: TGCAGCGTGGGGGAACAGGGGGCGGACGAGCAGTACTTC
j_call: TRBJ1-3; v_call: TRBV10-3; clone_size: few; d_call: NA; cdr3_aa: CAIQPTLVGGNTIYF; cdr3_nt: TGTGCCATACAACCAACCTTAGTCGGTGGAAACACCATATATTTT
j_call: TRBJ2-5; v_call: TRBV7-7; clone_size: NA; d_call: NA; cdr3_aa: CASTTGRTAQETQYF; cdr3_nt: TGTGCCAGCACAACGGGAAGGACAGCCCAAGAGACCCAGTACTTC
j_call: TRBJ1-1; v_call: TRBV6-5; clone_size: NA; d_call: NA; cdr3_aa: CASIPFHEGDTEAFF; cdr3_nt: TGTGCCAGCATCCCCTTCCACGAAGGCGACACTGAAGCTTTCTTT
j_call: TRBJ1-5; v_call: TRBV6-5; clone_size: NA; d_call: TRBD1; cdr3_aa: CASSLQGDQPQHF; cdr3_nt: TGTGCCAGCAGTCTACAGGGGGATCAGCCCCAGCATTTT
j_call: TRBJ2-5; v_call: TRBV4-1; clone_size: NA; d_call: NA; cdr3_aa: CASSQDRRGETQYF; cdr3_nt: TGCGCCAGCAGCCAAGATAGGCGGGGAGAGACCCAGTACTTC
j_call: TRBJ1-2; v_call: TRBV16; clone_size: NA; d_call: NA; cdr3_aa: CASSLNSGTEGYTF; cdr3_nt: TGTGCCAGCAGCCTCAATTCGGGCACAGAAGGCTACACCTTC
j_call: TRBJ2-7; v_call: TRBV4-1; clone_size: NA; d_call: NA; cdr3_aa: CASSQDGRGSWAYEQYF; cdr3_nt: TGCGCCAGCAGCCAAGATGGGAGGGGGAGCTGGGCCTACGAGCAGTACTTC
j_call: TRBJ1-1; v_call: TRBV6-1; clone_size: NA; d_call: NA; cdr3_aa: CASSESGGLLNTEAFF; cdr3_nt: TGTGCCAGCAGTGAATCGGGGGGCTTGTTGAACACTGAAGCTTTCTTT
j_call: TRBJ2-3; v_call: TRBV7-9; clone_size: few; d_call: TRBD2; cdr3_aa: CASSPGLENTDTQYF; cdr3_nt: TGTGCCAGCAGCCCGGGACTAGAAAACACAGATACGCAGTATTTT
j_call: TRBJ1-4; v_call: TRBV7-9; clone_size: NA; d_call: NA; cdr3_aa: CASSLGQNNEKLFF; cdr3_nt: TGTGCCAGCAGCTTAGGACAGAATAATGAAAAACTGTTTTTT
j_call: TRBJ2-7; v_call: TRBV5-1; clone_size: NA; d_call: NA; cdr3_aa: CASSLVLGRNEQYF; cdr3_nt: TGCGCCAGCAGCTTGGTCCTGGGTAGGAACGAGCAGTACTTC
j_call: TRBJ2-3; v_call: TRBV9; clone_size: NA; d_call: NA; cdr3_aa: CASSVGSGRTDTQYF; cdr3_nt: TGTGCCAGCAGCGTAGGCAGCGGACGCACAGATACGCAGTATTTT
j_call: TRBJ1-4; v_call: TRBV5-4; clone_size: NA; d_call: TRBD1; cdr3_aa: CASSLRGQGLGEKLFF; cdr3_nt: TGTGCCAGCAGCTTGCGGGGACAGGGGCTTGGGGAAAAACTGTTTTTT
j_call: TRBJ1-1; v_call: TRBV18; clone_size: NA; d_call: NA; cdr3_aa: CASSPSTVNTEAFF; cdr3_nt: TGTGCCAGCTCACCATCGACAGTGAACACTGAAGCTTTCTTT
j_call: TRBJ1-6; v_call: TRBV4-2; clone_size: once; d_call: TRBD1; cdr3_aa: CASSPRTGGEDNSPLHF; cdr3_nt: TGTGCCAGCAGCCCGCGGACAGGGGGCGAGGATAATTCACCCCTCCACTTT
j_call: TRBJ2-5; v_call: TRBV5-6; clone_size: NA; d_call: NA; cdr3_aa: CASSLGNQETQYF; cdr3_nt: TGTGCCAGCAGCTTGGGCAACCAAGAGACCCAGTACTTC
j_call: TRBJ2-1; v_call: TRBV30; clone_size: NA; d_call: TRBD1; cdr3_aa: CAWRAAGTAGYNEQFF; cdr3_nt: TGTGCCTGGAGAGCGGCCGGGACAGCCGGCTACAATGAGCAGTTCTTC
j_call: TRBJ1-1; v_call: TRBV5-8; clone_size: NA; d_call: NA; cdr3_aa: CASSFRRGNTEAFF; cdr3_nt: TGTGCCAGCAGCTTCAGAAGGGGGAACACTGAAGCTTTCTTT
j_call: TRBJ1-4; v_call: TRBV12-3/TRBV12-4; clone_size: NA; d_call: NA; cdr3_aa: CASRSGQGEKLFF; cdr3_nt: TGTGCCAGCAGGAGTGGGCAGGGGGAAAAACTGTTTTTT
j_call: TRBJ1-6; v_call: TRBV5-1; clone_size: NA; d_call: NA; cdr3_aa: CASSLSLQGSYNSPLHF; cdr3_nt: TGCGCCAGCAGCTTATCACTCCAGGGGTCCTATAATTCACCCCTCCACTTT
j_call: TRBJ1-3; v_call: TRBV18; clone_size: NA; d_call: TRBD1; cdr3_aa: CASSPGTGSGNTIYF; cdr3_nt: TGTGCCAGCTCACCCGGGACAGGCTCTGGAAACACCATATATTTT
j_call: TRBJ2-1; v_call: TRBV9; clone_size: few; d_call: TRBD1; cdr3_aa: CASSAAGTGHNEQFF; cdr3_nt: TGTGCCAGCAGCGCGGCCGGGACAGGACACAATGAGCAGTTCTTC
j_call: TRBJ2-5; v_call: TRBV7-8; clone_size: NA; d_call: NA; cdr3_aa: CASSHDSTRGTQYF; cdr3_nt: TGTGCCAGCAGCCACGACTCCACCCGCGGGACCCAGTACTTC
j_call: TRBJ2-1; v_call: TRBV10-2; clone_size: once; d_call: NA; cdr3_aa: CASSDPVKEEFF; cdr3_nt: TGCGCCAGCAGTGATCCAGTGAAGGAGGAGTTCTTC
j_call: TRBJ1-2; v_call: TRBV10-3; clone_size: few; d_call: NA; cdr3_aa: CAISGSYYGYTF; cdr3_nt: TGTGCCATCAGTGGCAGCTACTATGGCTACACCTTC
j_call: TRBJ2-7; v_call: TRBV5-4; clone_size: once; d_call: TRBD2; cdr3_aa: CASSLAPSGSSYEQYF; cdr3_nt: TGTGCCAGCAGCTTGGCTCCTAGCGGGAGCTCCTACGAGCAGTACTTC